This T cell receptor beta chain was recovered during a study of synovial regulatory T cells in juvenile arthritis. The study, taken as a whole, reports: iaTreg cells shared more CDR3 sequences with synovial Tregs than other blood Tregs did.

The protocol was immunoSEQ multiplex PCR, while the TCRdb copy is restricted to in-frame clones and leaves out a portion. The table lists about 10,000 clones. As for this clone: The antigen is unknown.

This CDR3 is built from 15 residues. Only the protein is on record. Germline CDR1 and CDR2: SGDLS and YYNGEE. Approximately 11-patient cohort: 11 active juvenile idiopathic arthritis patients, 3 polyarticular, 8 oligoarticular. The sequence derives from a donor younger than 35 with juvenile idiopathic arthritis. This chain joins TRBV9 and TRBJ2-7; TCRdb outputs TRBD1, but without DNA this stays unchecked. The material sequenced was Treg cells from blood. Subset noted: remaining (HLA-DR-negative) circulating blood Treg cells. CDR3 loop: CASSVADRGVYEQYF.